This T cell receptor (beta chain) was sequenced in a study of type 1 regulatory T cells. Turning to the study itself: T-allo10 is a Tr1-enriched, alloantigen-specific CD4 T cell product made in vitro.

V dropped 5 bases and J dropped 6 bases, with 18 bases sitting between them. Germline V gene data show CDR1 as SGHRS and CDR2 as YFSETQ. CDR3 length equals 15 residues. This clonotype rates as medium-sized. Its target is unknown. TCRdb processed the reads anew with MiXCR; each CDR3 protein has one entry. The sample carries several thousand distinct CDR3 sequences, 6.5% to 9% recorded once. This receptor was obtained from a human donor in good health. The chain combines TRBV5-1 with TRBJ2-1; either TRBD1 or TRBD2 may fit D (5 bases each). Input material: cultured T cells, either the whole culture or a sorted T cell fraction (not recorded which). CDR3 DNA sequence: TGCGCCAGCAGTTCGGTCAGGGTAGCGATCAATGAGCAGTTCTTC. Encoded protein: CASSSVRVAINEQFF.